These 24 T cell receptor beta chains were sequenced from one sample in a study of CD8+ T cells in alopecia areata (dated by TCRdb to 2016 to 2019). Libraries were made using the immunoSEQ multiplex PCR assay. RNA was extracted from all samples and reverse transcribed into cDNA, which served as template for TCR sequencing. Not all clones reach the TCRdb copy of this immuneACCESS table, which keeps in-frame sequences only. Checked studies attribute under half of the gap to unresolved V genes and leave the rest unexplained. This sample gives about 170,000 clones in total; 67% of them show up just once. The ten top clones hold 11% of the sample. The time point label of this sample denotes: baseline before oral tofacitinib. The sample was CD8+ T cells sorted from blood, taken at week 0. The receptors were gathered from a human donor with alopecia areata.

The chain employs TRBV25-1 and TRBJ2-2; D possibly corresponds to TRBD1 (6 bases). The germline V and J ends were trimmed by 6 bases and 6 bases, with 11 bases remaining between them. Germline V CDR1 and CDR2: MGHDK, SYGVNS. The CDR3 sequence is 13 residues long. Here the CDR3 reads CASRDSFPGELFF. Here the CDR3 DNA reads TGTGCCAGCAGGGACAGTTTCCCCGGGGAGCTGTTTTTT.

This chain connects TRBV11-2 to TRBJ2-3; 9 bases agree with TRBD2. Per the germline V gene, CDR1 is SGHAT and CDR2 is FQNNGV. V lost 8 bases and J lost 2; bases outside the gene matches: 14. This CDR3 region has 17 residues. The CDR3 loop reads CASDGYSGGLTTDTQYF. The CDR3 DNA sequence: TGTGCCAGCGACGGCTACAGCGGGGGGCTTACCACAGATACGCAGTATTTT.

The genes are TRBV4-1 and TRBJ1-1, with TRBD1 identical over 8 bases. CDR1 is MGHRA and CDR2 is YSYEKL in the germline V gene. The junction had 4 bases not matched to a gene; V was cut back by 4 bases and J by 0 bases. This CDR3 spans 15 amino acids. The CDR3 region is CASSPRTGMNTEAFF. The CDR3 DNA reads TGCGCCAGCAGCCCCCGGACAGGGATGAACACTGAAGCTTTCTTT.

The chain links TRBV2 to TRBJ1-5, with D hard to call. This CDR3 comprises 17 residues. The V end lost 0 bases, the J end lost 0 bases, and 12 bases lay between the germline ends. Per germline, CDR1 SNHLY and CDR2 FYNNEI. The CDR3 coding sequence is TGTGCCAGCAGTGAAGCGCGGTCGGGGTATAGCAATCAGCCCCAGCATTTT. Protein product: CASSEARSGYSNQPQHF.

The gene calls are TRBV5-1 and TRBJ2-7; 10 positions match TRBD1. The V segment lost 7 bases and the J segment 7 bases; nucleotides outside the gene matches: 5. CDR3 length equals 12 residues. The germline gives CDR1 SGHRS, CDR2 YFSETQ. DNA for the CDR3: TGCGCCAGCCTCGGGACAGGGGATGAGCAGTACTTC. Translating it yields CASLGTGDEQYF. The whole variable domain, filled in from reference TRBV5-1 and TRBJ2-7, reads KAGVTQTPRYLIKTRGQQVTLSCSPISGHRSVSWYQQTPGQGLQFLFEYFSETQRNKGNFPGRFSGRQFSNSRSEMNVSTLELGDSALYLCASLGTGDEQYFGPGTRLTVT.

V usage is TRBV12-5 and J usage is TRBJ2-3, with a possible D match to TRBD2 (5 bases). V was trimmed by 5 bases and J by 4 bases, leaving 7 bases between them. CDR1 is LGHNT and CDR2 is FRNRAP in the germline V gene. The CDR3 runs to 12 residues. The CDR3 spells CASGIGADTQYF. DNA of the CDR3: TGTGCTAGTGGTATCGGGGCAGATACGCAGTATTTT.

The chain uses TRBV7-2 and TRBJ2-7; the D call may be TRBD1 or TRBD2 (5 bases each). With 2 bases removed from V and 4 bases from J, the gap between germline ends came to 24 bases. CDR3 size: 18 residues. Germline V gene data show CDR1 as SGHTA and CDR2 as FQGNSA. The CDR3 DNA sequence: TGTGCCAGCAGCTTATACGTTGGGGGAAAAGACTCCCCTTACGAGCAGTACTTC. This encodes CASSLYVGGKDSPYEQYF.

This clone was observed many times. The chain recombines TRBV5-6 with TRBJ2-4; D is unresolved. Germline loops: CDR1 SGHDT, CDR2 YYEEEE. V dropped 1 base and J dropped 0 bases, with 11 bases sitting between them. The CDR3 spans 16 residues. The CDR3 region has the DNA TGTGCCAGCAGCTTGACAGAACTCATAGCCAAAAACATTCAGTACTTC. Translating it yields CASSLTELIAKNIQYF.

This clone was observed a few times. The chain joins TRBV4-1 to TRBJ2-3; 8 bases match TRBD2. The CDR3 spans 15 residues. J lost 0 bases, V lost 5 bases, and 4 bases had no gene match. Germline V gene lookup returns CDR1 MGHRA and CDR2 YSYEKL. The DNA for the CDR3 is TGCGCCAGCAGCTTTATAGCGGGGAGCACAGATACGCAGTATTTT. Protein sequence: CASSFIAGSTDTQYF.

The rearrangement joins TRBV5-1 to TRBJ1-1; D call uncertain. Germline lookup yields CDR1 SGHRS and CDR2 YFSETQ. Trimming pared 4 bases from V and 4 bases from J, leaving 14 bases between. The CDR3 is made up of 14 amino acids. The DNA of the CDR3 is TGCGCCAGCAGCCCGGACCCGGAGGGCACTGAAGCTTTCTTT. Protein sequence: CASSPDPEGTEAFF.

The chain employs TRBV29-1 and TRBJ2-7; a weak D match, TRBD2 (5 bases). V dropped 2 bases and J dropped 1 base, with 6 bases sitting between them. This CDR3 region has 12 residues. The germline CDR1 and CDR2 sequences are SQVTM and ANQGSEA. The CDR3 protein is CSVESGSYEQYF. In DNA form, the CDR3 reads TGCAGCGTTGAATCGGGGTCCTACGAGCAGTACTTC.

This chain links TRBV2 with TRBJ1-2; D might be TRBD1 (6 bases). V lost 7 bases and J 6 bases, leaving 15 bases between the germline ends. This CDR3 region has 13 residues. Germline CDR1 reads SNHLY; CDR2 reads FYNNEI. The DNA of the CDR3 is TGTGCCAGCATGGGGGGGCGGACGGATGGCTACACCTTC. Amino acids: CASMGGRTDGYTF. Filled out from reference TRBV2 and TRBJ1-2, the complete variable domain reads EPEVTQTPSHQVTQMGQEVILRCVPISNHLYFYWYRQILGQKVEFLVSFYNNEISEKSEIFDDQFSVERPDGSNFTLKIRSTKLEDSAMYFCASMGGRTDGYTFGSGTRLTVV.

This clone was picked up a small number of times. CDR3 in DNA: TGTGCCAGCAGCTCGTGGACCACAGGGAGCAATCAGCCCCAGCATTTT. Protein product: CASSSWTTGSNQPQHF. The chain uses TRBV5-8 and TRBJ1-5; TRBD1 might be the D (6 bases). Trimming cost V 3 bases and J 1 base, with 14 bases left between them. Per germline, CDR1 SGHTS and CDR2 YDEGEE. The CDR3 has 16 residues.

The chain uses TRBV30 and TRBJ1-1; D is unclear. V was cut by 5 bases and J by 1 base, with 8 bases left in between. This CDR3 contains 12 residues. Germline V gives CDR1 GTSNPN, CDR2 SVGIG (reference sequence). The CDR3 loop reads CAWDTANTEAFF. The CDR3 DNA is TGTGCCTGGGACACTGCGAACACTGAAGCTTTCTTT. Full variable domain (remainder filled in from reference TRBV30 and TRBJ1-1): SQTIHQWPATLVQPVGSPLSLECTVEGTSNPNLYWYRQAAGRGLQLLFYSVGIGQISSEVPQNLSASRPQDRQFILSSKKLLLSDSGFYLCAWDTANTEAFFGQGTRLTVV.

DNA for the CDR3: TGTGCCTGGAGTGTCATGGGGGCGCGAGGGGCCAACGTCCTGACTTTC. Translated: CAWSVMGARGANVLTF. The V call is TRBV30, the J call TRBJ2-6; D is possibly TRBD1 (6 bases). CDR1 is GTSNPN, CDR2 SVGIG, per germline (reference sequence). The CDR3 runs 16 residues. Trimming removed 0 bases from V and 4 bases from J, with 13 bases in between.

This sequence joins TRBV13 and TRBJ2-6; no definite D call. This CDR3 spans 14 amino acids. Germline CDR1 and CDR2: PRHDT and FYEKMQ (reference sequence). Trimming took off 0 bases at V and 8 bases at J, with 8 bases between the two ends. The CDR3 loop reads CASSLGGRSNVLTF. The CDR3 region has the DNA TGTGCCAGCAGCTTAGGCGGCCGGTCCAACGTCCTGACTTTC.

The chain is built from TRBV5-1 and TRBJ2-4; D might be TRBD1 (5 bases). This CDR3 is built from 15 residues. Germline V gene lookup returns CDR1 SGHRS and CDR2 YFSETQ. Trimming took off 3 bases at V and 6 bases at J, with 16 bases between the two ends. CDR3 nucleotide sequence: TGCGCCAGCAGCTCCTCGTCCGCTCAGGGAAACATTCAGTACTTC. It translates to CASSSSSAQGNIQYF.

This chain uses TRBV7-9 with TRBJ1-5, with a tentative D call TRBD1 (5 bases). Germline-derived CDR1 and CDR2 are SEHNR and FQNEAQ (reference sequence). CDR3 length: 13 residues. Trimming left V 3 bases short and J 3 bases short, with 6 bases between. CDR3 residues: CASSFRDNQPQHF. The CDR3 DNA is TGTGCCAGCAGCTTCAGGGACAATCAGCCCCAGCATTTT.

J is TRBJ1-1 and V is TRBV6-1, with a possible D match to TRBD1 (6 bases). This CDR3 has 17 amino acids. Germline V gene lookup returns CDR1 MNHNS and CDR2 SASEGT. The V end lost 7 bases, the J end lost 1 base, and 22 bases lay between the germline ends. The CDR3 here is CASTETVGGNPNTEAFF. CDR3 nucleotides: TGTGCCAGCACTGAGACAGTCGGGGGCAACCCGAACACTGAAGCTTTCTTT.

The gene calls are TRBV10-3 and TRBJ1-6, with D unresolved. The CDR3 runs 12 residues. Germline loops: CDR1 ENHRY, CDR2 SYGVKD. V lost 7 bases, J lost 7 bases, and 8 bases lay in between. This CDR3 reads CAIKEGNSPLHF. The CDR3 DNA is TGTGCCATCAAGGAGGGCAATTCACCCCTCCACTTT.

The V gene is TRBV6-5, the J gene TRBJ1-1, with D maybe TRBD1 (5 bases). The V gene's germline CDR1 is MNHEY and CDR2 SVGAGI. The ends were cut back, 8 bases at V and 5 bases at J, with 15 bases in the middle. The CDR3 totals 13 residues. DNA of the CDR3: TGTGCCAGCTGTGTGGGCCGGGGGACTGAAGCTTTCTTT. Protein product: CASCVGRGTEAFF.

The chain is built from TRBV18 and TRBJ2-7; 9 bases map to TRBD1. The germline V gene encodes CDR1 KGHSH and CDR2 LQKENI. Germline trimming cut 5 bases from V and 7 bases from J; bases unmatched to any gene: 6. The CDR3 covers 13 residues. The CDR3 sequence is CASSTSTGGEQYF. For the CDR3, the DNA is TGTGCCAGCTCAACCTCGACAGGGGGAGAGCAGTACTTC.

The rearrangement uses TRBV28 and TRBJ1-5; a possible D gene is TRBD1 (5 bases). V lost 5 bases to trimming and J lost 5 bases, with 10 bases between them. The CDR3 spans 13 residues. From germline, CDR1 is MDHEN and CDR2 SYDVKM. CDR3 region: CASSPGRDQPQHF. The CDR3 DNA reads TGTGCCAGCAGTCCGGGCAGGGATCAGCCCCAGCATTTT.

The V and J genes are TRBV4-1 and TRBJ1-4; possible D gene TRBD1, 5 bases. Trimming cost V 1 base and J 8 bases, with 14 bases left between them. This CDR3 contains 15 residues. Per germline, CDR1 MGHRA and CDR2 YSYEKL. The CDR3 is CASSQGPGYPEKLFF. The CDR3 DNA follows: TGCGCCAGCAGCCAAGGTCCAGGGTATCCCGAAAAACTGTTTTTT.